Below are 7 T cell receptor beta chains sequenced from a single sample in a study of T cells in Graves' hyperthyroidism and ophthalmopathy. Amplified TCR beta CDR3 regions came from RNA transcripts. TCR CDR3 underwent first-round RT-PCR with the HTBI primer set. TCRdb analysed the multiplex PCR reads with MiXCR anew, one entry per CDR3 protein. The table records hundreds of thousands of distinct CDR3 sequences, over 12% of them present only once. The sample comprised blood. These receptors all come from a young man with Graves' ophthalmopathy.

Comments on this clonotype: A much larger clone sits a single nucleotide away, making a read error possible. CDR3 in amino acids: CASSLGAENIQYF. In DNA form, the CDR3 reads TGTGCCAGCAGCTTAGGCGCCGAAAACATTCAGTACTTC. The V and J genes are TRBV7-9 and TRBJ2-4; D call uncertain. V dropped 1 base and J dropped 5 bases, with 6 bases sitting between them. This CDR3 is built from 13 residues. Germline loops: CDR1 SEHNR, CDR2 FQNEAQ (reference sequence).

This clonotype was detected ten times or more. This chain joins TRBV27 and TRBJ2-5; 9 bases are shared with TRBD2. V gave up 7 bases and J gave up 4 bases; unmatched junction bases: 10. The CDR3 extends over 15 amino acids. Germline assignment: CDR1 MNHEY and CDR2 SMNVEV (reference sequence). CDR3 DNA sequence: TGTGCCAGCAAGATGGCGGGGGGGAGTTTAGAGACCCAGTACTTC. Residues: CASKMAGGSLETQYF.

This clonotype occurred many times. The chain is built from TRBV18 and TRBJ1-1; D gene unclear. Germline values: CDR1 KGHSH, CDR2 LQKENI. V dropped 3 bases and J dropped 6 bases, with 20 bases sitting between them. The CDR3 length is 16 residues. The CDR3 loop is CASSPTHQGLPSEAFF. CDR3 nucleotides: TGTGCCAGCTCACCTACGCATCAAGGGCTTCCTTCTGAAGCTTTCTTT.

The V gene is TRBV4-2, the J gene TRBJ2-1; the match to TRBD2 covers 11 bases. This CDR3 is 17 amino acids long. Trimming took 3 bases from V and 12 from J; bases not matched to a gene: 16. Germline V lookup: CDR1 LGHNA, CDR2 YNFKEQ. The CDR3 protein is CASSQGTWGLAGGRQFF. CDR3 sequence (DNA): TGTGCCAGCAGCCAGGGCACTTGGGGTCTAGCGGGAGGAAGGCAGTTCTTC.

At least ten counts were recorded for this clonotype. The rearrangement joins TRBV7-3 to TRBJ1-2; D remains ambiguous. This CDR3 comprises 16 residues. V gave up 5 bases and J gave up 0 bases, with 16 bases separating them. In germline, CDR1 is SGHTA, CDR2 FQGTGA. DNA for the CDR3: TGTGCCAGCAGCAAAATAGTACGAGCCTCTAACTATGGCTACACCTTC. It is translated as CASSKIVRASNYGYTF.

Ten or more counts support this clonotype. The rearrangement uses TRBV2 and TRBJ2-6; D call uncertain. CDR1 and CDR2 (germline): SNHLY, FYNNEI. The CDR3 has 15 amino acids. Trimming cost V 5 bases and J 2 bases, with 10 bases left between them. In DNA form, the CDR3 reads TGTGCCAGCAGTCTCCTAGAACCTGGGGCCAACGTCCTGACTTTC. Protein product: CASSLLEPGANVLTF.

This clonotype was observed at least ten times. The chain uses TRBV6-1 and TRBJ2-1; 8 bases match TRBD1. The length of the CDR3 is 17 residues. Germline CDR1 is MNHNS and CDR2 is SASEGT. The V and J ends lost 5 bases and 2 bases, in that order; junction bases with no gene match: 11. This chain's CDR3 is CASSQSYGQGTYNEQFF. The CDR3 region has the DNA TGTGCCAGCAGTCAGTCTTACGGACAGGGCACCTACAATGAGCAGTTCTTC.